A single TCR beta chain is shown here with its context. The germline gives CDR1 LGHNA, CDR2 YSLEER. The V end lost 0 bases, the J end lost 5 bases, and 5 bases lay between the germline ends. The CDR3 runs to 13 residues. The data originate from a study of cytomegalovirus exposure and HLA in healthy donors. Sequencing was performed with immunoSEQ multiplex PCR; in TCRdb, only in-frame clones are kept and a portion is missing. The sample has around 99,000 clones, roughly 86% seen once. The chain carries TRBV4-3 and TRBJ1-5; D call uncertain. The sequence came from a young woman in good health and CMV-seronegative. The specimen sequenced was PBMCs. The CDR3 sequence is CASSQDRYQPQHF. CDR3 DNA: TGCGCCAGCAGCCAAGATCGTTATCAGCCCCAGCATTTT.